These T cell receptor beta chains were read from a single sample in a study of identical twins. MiXCR, applied by TCRdb to the 5' RACE reads, yields one record per CDR3 protein. This table holds hundreds of thousands of distinct CDR3 sequences, roughly 13% found once. What was sequenced was memory (CD45RO+) T cells sorted from blood. These receptors all come from a young woman in good health. CDR3s include the opening cysteine and the closing phenylalanine or tryptophan. D genes are given only for firm matches. Clone size is given for some rows only: seen once, a few or many times, or a class if the clone is expanded.

d_call	clone_size	j_call	v_call	cdr3_nt	cdr3_aa
-	-	TRBJ1-1	TRBV16	TGTGCCAGCAGCCAACAGGGCAGGGCTGGAGCTTTCTTT	CASSQQGRAGAFF
-	-	TRBJ2-7	TRBV5-1	TGCGCCAGCAGCTTGGGTGGCCTCAACTCCTACGAGCAGTACTTC	CASSLGGLNSYEQYF
-	many	TRBJ2-4	TRBV20-1	TGCAGTGCTAATATCGGGGGAGGCAAAAACATTCAGTACTTC	CSANIGGGKNIQYF
TRBD2	few	TRBJ2-5	TRBV7-9	TGTGCCAGCAGCCGAAAGACTAGCGGTGAGGAGACCCAGTACTTC	CASSRKTSGEETQYF
-	few	TRBJ2-5	TRBV18	TGTGCCAGCTCCCGGACCGACAGCCAAGAGACCCAGTACTTC	CASSRTDSQETQYF
TRBD2	-	TRBJ2-2	TRBV20-1	TGCAGTGCTAGGCCCGGGACTAGCGGGGGGACCGGGGAGCTGTTTTTT	CSARPGTSGGTGELFF
-	-	TRBJ1-3	TRBV7-9	TGTGCCAGCGCCCCATCCCGGACGGGAGGAAACACCATATATTTT	CASAPSRTGGNTIYF
TRBD2	-	TRBJ2-1	TRBV6-1	TGTGCCAGCAGTGAAAAGCCCAGCGGGGGGGCCGAGCAGTTCTTC	CASSEKPSGGAEQFF
TRBD2	-	TRBJ2-2	TRBV4-1	TGCGCCAGCAGCCTGCGACTAGCGCGAACGAACACCGGGGAGCTGTTTTTT	CASSLRLARTNTGELFF
TRBD2	-	TRBJ2-1	TRBV27	TGTGCCAGCAGTTCAAGAGCGGGAGTAAACGGGGATGAGCAGTTCTTC	CASSSRAGVNGDEQFF
-	few	TRBJ2-7	TRBV7-9	TGTGCCAGCAGTCCCCTCTCAGCCTACGAGCAGTACTTC	CASSPLSAYEQYF
-	few	TRBJ2-5	TRBV7-3	TGTGCCAGCAGCTTAAACGAGCGAGCGACCCAGTACTTC	CASSLNERATQYF
-	-	TRBJ2-3	TRBV20-1	TGCAGTGCTCCCCGGGCGGTGGACGCCACAGATACGCAGTATTTT	CSAPRAVDATDTQYF
-	many	TRBJ2-3	TRBV20-1	TGCAGTGCTCTAAAGGGCGGGACGCAGTATTTT	CSALKGGTQYF
TRBD1	few	TRBJ1-5	TRBV20-1	TGCAGTGCTTTTGGACAGGGGGGACCCATTTGGAATCAGCCCCAGCATTTT	CSAFGQGGPIWNQPQHF
TRBD1	few	TRBJ1-2	TRBV12-3/TRBV12-4	TGTGCCAGCACCCACTCGACAGGGGGCTGGTATGGCTACACCTTC	CASTHSTGGWYGYTF
-	few	TRBJ2-7	TRBV12-3/TRBV12-4	TGTGCCAGCAGTTTGGGGATTACTAGCACACCCTACGAGCAGTACTTC	CASSLGITSTPYEQYF
TRBD1	medium-sized	TRBJ2-7	TRBV7-8	TGTGCCAGCAGCTTATTTTACCCGGACAGGGACGGAGAGCAGTACTTC	CASSLFYPDRDGEQYF
-	few	TRBJ2-6	TRBV25-1	TGTGCCAGCAGTGAGGGGGGTTCTGGGGCCAACGTCCTGACTTTC	CASSEGGSGANVLTF
TRBD2	-	TRBJ2-1	TRBV24-1	TGTGCCACCAGTGCTAGCGGGGGAAGCAATGAGCAGTTCTTC	CATSASGGSNEQFF
-	few	TRBJ1-5	TRBV6-1	TGTGCCAGCAGTGATTTGGGTAGCAATCAGCCCCAGCATTTT	CASSDLGSNQPQHF
-	few	TRBJ2-1	TRBV20-1	TGCAGTGCTAGTTACCTTAGCGATGAGCAGTTCTTC	CSASYLSDEQFF
TRBD1	-	TRBJ1-2	TRBV25-1	TGTGCCAGCAGTGATTATGGAGGGGGCTTCTATGGCTACACCTTC	CASSDYGGGFYGYTF
-	-	TRBJ1-1	TRBV10-1	TGCGCCAGGCCAGTGGGGGGACACGTTGAAGCTTTCTTT	CARPVGGHVEAFF
-	-	TRBJ2-3	TRBV11-3	TGTGCCAGCAGCTTGGGGACCAACACAGATACGCAGTATTTT	CASSLGTNTDTQYF
TRBD2	few	TRBJ2-5	TRBV28	TGTGCCAGCAGTTTCTCGGGGGGGGAGACCCAGTACTTC	CASSFSGGETQYF
-	few	TRBJ1-5	TRBV20-1	TGCAGTGCTAGCTCCTCGGGACACGGCAATCAGCCCCAGCATTTT	CSASSSGHGNQPQHF
-	many	TRBJ1-2	TRBV7-9	TGTGCCAGCAGCTTAGCGCCCCCCGGCTATGGCTACACCTTC	CASSLAPPGYGYTF
-	many	TRBJ1-2	TRBV4-3	TGCGCCAGCAGCCAAGATCCGCAAGGGACCCCCTATGGCTACACCTTC	CASSQDPQGTPYGYTF
-	few	TRBJ2-7	TRBV19	TGTGCCAGTAGTATAGCCCATGGACAGTCCTACGAGCAGTACTTC	CASSIAHGQSYEQYF
-	-	TRBJ2-4	TRBV4-3	TGCGCCAGCAGCCAAGATCGGGGTACCTTCGACATTCAGTACTTC	CASSQDRGTFDIQYF
-	-	TRBJ1-1	TRBV14	TGTGCCAGCAGCCAAGATCGGGGGAGGACTGAAGCTTTCTTT	CASSQDRGRTEAFF
-	-	TRBJ2-7	TRBV20-1	TGCAGTGCTAGTAAGCTAGCGAACTACGAGCAGTACTTC	CSASKLANYEQYF
-	many	TRBJ2-3	TRBV10-2	TGCGCCAGCAGGGCCTTTGCCCCAGATACGCAGTATTTT	CASRAFAPDTQYF
-	-	TRBJ2-2	TRBV4-3	TGCGCCAGCAGCCAAGAGAGTCTAGGGCTGAACACCGGGGAGCTGTTTTTT	CASSQESLGLNTGELFF
-	many	TRBJ2-3	TRBV7-9	TGTGCCAGCGGTAGTACTGATACGCAGTATTTT	CASGSTDTQYF
-	-	TRBJ2-5	TRBV7-9	TGTGCCAGCAGCTTAACCAGCGAGACCCAGTACTTC	CASSLTSETQYF
TRBD1	-	TRBJ2-7	TRBV12-3/TRBV12-4	TGTGCCAGCGTATTGGGGGTGGGACAGTCCTACGAGCAGTACTTC	CASVLGVGQSYEQYF
TRBD1	-	TRBJ1-5	TRBV6-2/TRBV6-3	TGTGCCAGCAGATCTGAGCCGACAGGGGTGGATCAGCCCCAGCATTTT	CASRSEPTGVDQPQHF
TRBD2	many	TRBJ2-3	TRBV5-5	TGTGCCAGCAGCGTTCTAGCGGGAGAAACAGATACGCAGTATTTT	CASSVLAGETDTQYF
-	few	TRBJ2-3	TRBV11-2	TGTGCCAGCAGCTTAAAGCACACAACGAACCCCGTTGATACGCAGTATTTT	CASSLKHTTNPVDTQYF
TRBD1	-	TRBJ1-1	TRBV7-2	TGTGCCAGCACCGTGTCAGGGGGCATTACGCCTTTCTTT	CASTVSGGITPFF
-	-	TRBJ1-1	TRBV20-1	TGCAGTGCTACCGGAGGGACGGCCCATGAAGTTTTCTTT	CSATGGTAHEVFF
-	-	TRBJ1-2	TRBV7-9	TGTGCCAGCAGCTTAGCAGGGCCCGGGACCTTC	CASSLAGPGTF
TRBD1	-	TRBJ2-1	TRBV6-2/TRBV6-3	TGTGCCAGCAGCTCAGCACGGACAGGGGGCCCCAATGAGCAGTTCTTC	CASSSARTGGPNEQFF
-	few	TRBJ2-3	TRBV3-1	TGTGCCAGCAGCCAGCAACCAGCTGCCGATACGCAGTATTTT	CASSQQPAADTQYF
TRBD1	few	TRBJ2-7	TRBV6-2/TRBV6-3	TGTGCCAGCAGTTCACGACAGGGGAGCGGCGAGCAGTACTTC	CASSSRQGSGEQYF
TRBD2	-	TRBJ2-1	TRBV24-1	TGTGCCACCAGTGAACGGACTAGCAATGAGCAGTTCTTC	CATSERTSNEQFF
-	medium-sized	TRBJ2-7	TRBV7-8	TGTGCCAGCAGCCCTGCCGTAGGTTACGAGCAGTACTTC	CASSPAVGYEQYF
TRBD2	once	TRBJ2-7	TRBV20-1	TGCAGTGCTAGAGATCCGAGCGCGGGAGGTGGGGAGCAGTACTTC	CSARDPSAGGGEQYF
-	few	TRBJ2-1	TRBV11-1	TGTGCCAGCAGCACCCCGCGGGGAGAGCAGTTCTTC	CASSTPRGEQFF
-	-	TRBJ1-4	TRBV2	TGTGCCAGCAGCGAGAGAAATGAAAAACTGTTTTTT	CASSERNEKLFF
-	many	TRBJ1-6	TRBV9	TGTGCCAGCAGCGGCCGGGACTATAATTCACCCCTCCACTTT	CASSGRDYNSPLHF
TRBD1	few	TRBJ2-7	TRBV5-6	TGTGCCAGCAGCTTGGTTGGGACAGGGGGCCAACTGGGCTACGAGCAGTACTTC	CASSLVGTGGQLGYEQYF
TRBD2	-	TRBJ2-2	TRBV12-3/TRBV12-4	TGTGCCAGCAGTTTACACGACCCGGGACTAGCGGCCGGGGAGCTGTTTTTT	CASSLHDPGLAAGELFF
-	many	TRBJ1-2	TRBV5-1	TGCGCCAGCAGCCTTGGAGGGGGAGGCAGCTATGGCTACACCTTC	CASSLGGGGSYGYTF
-	few	TRBJ2-5	TRBV5-1	TGCGCCAGCAGCCTGGGCGCAGGGTTGGGTCAAGAGACCCAGTACTTC	CASSLGAGLGQETQYF